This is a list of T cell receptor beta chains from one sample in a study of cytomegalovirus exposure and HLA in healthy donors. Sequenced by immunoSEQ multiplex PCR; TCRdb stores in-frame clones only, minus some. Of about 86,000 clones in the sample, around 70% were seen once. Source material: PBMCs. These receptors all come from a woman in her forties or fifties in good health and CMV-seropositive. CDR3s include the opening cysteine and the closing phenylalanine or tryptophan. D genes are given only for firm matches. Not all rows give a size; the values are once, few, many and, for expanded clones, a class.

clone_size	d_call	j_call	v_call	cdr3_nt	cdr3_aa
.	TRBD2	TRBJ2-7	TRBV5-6	TGTGCCAGCAGCACTACCACTAGCGGGAGTTCCTACGAGCAGTACTTC	CASSTTTSGSSYEQYF
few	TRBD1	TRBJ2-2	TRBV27	TGTGCCAGCCGGGGACAGGGAAACACCGGGGAGCTGTTTTTT	CASRGQGNTGELFF
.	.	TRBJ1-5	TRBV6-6	TGTGCCAGCAGTTACTCGGGGCAGGGTCAGCCCCAGCATTTT	CASSYSGQGQPQHF
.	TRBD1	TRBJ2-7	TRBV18	TGTGCCAGCTCACCTGGGACAGGGGGGTACTACGAGCAGTACTTC	CASSPGTGGYYEQYF
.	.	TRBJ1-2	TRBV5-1	TGCGCCAGCAGCCAAACGACTGCAGGGGCCTATGGCTACACCTTC	CASSQTTAGAYGYTF
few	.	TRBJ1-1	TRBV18	TGTGCCAGCTCACCCCCCGGACGGAGGATTCGGGACACTGAAGCTTTCTTT	CASSPPGRRIRDTEAFF
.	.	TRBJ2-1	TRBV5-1	TGCGCCAGCAGCTTGGTCCCGGGAACGGACAATGAGCAGTTCTTC	CASSLVPGTDNEQFF
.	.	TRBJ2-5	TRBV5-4	TGTGCCAGCAGCCCGGGGGGAGGGGGGGAAGAGACCCAGTACTTC	CASSPGGGGEETQYF
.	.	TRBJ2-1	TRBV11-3	TGTGCCAGCAGCTTAGGAGGGCCTAGCGCCCACAATGAGCAGTTCTTC	CASSLGGPSAHNEQFF
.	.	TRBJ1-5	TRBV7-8	TGTGCCAGCAGCTTAGGCGCAGGAAATCAGCCCCAGCATTTT	CASSLGAGNQPQHF
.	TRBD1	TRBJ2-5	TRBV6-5	TGTGCCAGCAGTTACTTGGGACAGGGGGGAGAGACCCAGTACTTC	CASSYLGQGGETQYF
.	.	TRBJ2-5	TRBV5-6	TGTGCCAGCAGCATTCGTGAGACCCAGTACTTC	CASSIRETQYF
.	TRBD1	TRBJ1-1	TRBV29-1	TGCAGCGTACAGACAGGGGAAGGAACTGAAGCTTTCTTT	CSVQTGEGTEAFF
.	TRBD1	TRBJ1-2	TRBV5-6	TGTGCCAGCAGCTTGACAGGGGGCGATCCCTATGGCTACACCTTC	CASSLTGGDPYGYTF
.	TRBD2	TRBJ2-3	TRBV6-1	TGTGCCAGCAGTGCCTCCCTCCGGGGCGGGAGAACAGATACGCAGTATTTT	CASSASLRGGRTDTQYF
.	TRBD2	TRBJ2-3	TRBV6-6	TGTGCCACCACCTGGAACACGGGAGGATGGACAGATACGCAGTATTTT	CATTWNTGGWTDTQYF
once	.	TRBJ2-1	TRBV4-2	TGTGCCAGCAGCCACGACATAGGGGCTAGGAATGAGCAGTTCTTC	CASSHDIGARNEQFF
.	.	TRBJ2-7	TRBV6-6	TGTGCCGGAGGGAACGGCCTCGAGCAGTACTTC	CAGGNGLEQYF
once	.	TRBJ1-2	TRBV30	TGTGCCTGGACCACCAGAGGGCAGTCTAACTATGGCTACACCTTC	CAWTTRGQSNYGYTF
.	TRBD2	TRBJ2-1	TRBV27	TGTGCCAGCAGTCCGTTCGCGGGGGGATACAATGAGCAGTTCTTC	CASSPFAGGYNEQFF
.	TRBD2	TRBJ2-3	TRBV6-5	TGTGCCAGCAGTCACGGGGGGGCAGATACGCAGTATTTT	CASSHGGADTQYF
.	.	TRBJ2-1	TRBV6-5	TGTGCCAGTCCAGCGGGCTATGAGCAGTTCTTC	CASPAGYEQFF
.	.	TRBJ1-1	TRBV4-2	TGTGCCAGCAGCCAAGTCCTGGACAGTATGAACACTGAAGCTTTCTTT	CASSQVLDSMNTEAFF
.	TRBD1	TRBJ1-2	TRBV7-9	TGTGCCAGCAGCTTAGGGGGTATATGGACAGGTGGCTACACCTTC	CASSLGGIWTGGYTF
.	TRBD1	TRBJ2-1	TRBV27	TGTGCCAGCAGTTTGAACCCTTTGGCCGGGACAGGGAGAAATGAGCAGTTCTTC	CASSLNPLAGTGRNEQFF
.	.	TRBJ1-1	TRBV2	TGTGCCAGCAGGGGGGGATCTCTGACGAACACTGAAGCTTTCTTT	CASRGGSLTNTEAFF
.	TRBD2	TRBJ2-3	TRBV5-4	TGTGCCAGCAGCGACCCGGGACTAGCGGGAGGGGGAGATACGCAGTATTTT	CASSDPGLAGGGDTQYF
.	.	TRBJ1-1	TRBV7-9	TGTGCCAGCAGCTTAGGCGGACAGAACACTGAAGCTTTCTTT	CASSLGGQNTEAFF
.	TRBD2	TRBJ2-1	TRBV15	TGTGCCACCAACAATGGGAGCGGGAGGTGGCAGTTCTTC	CATNNGSGRWQFF
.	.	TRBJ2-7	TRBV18	TGTGCCAGCTCACCCCGGACAGCCCATCTACTATACGAGCAGTACTTC	CASSPRTAHLLYEQYF
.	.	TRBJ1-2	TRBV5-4	TGTGCCAGCAGCTTGTCCAGGGATTATGGCTACACCTTC	CASSLSRDYGYTF
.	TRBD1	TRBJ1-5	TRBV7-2	TGTGCCAGCAGCTTAGGGGGGGACAGGGTCAGCAATCAGCCCCAGCATTTT	CASSLGGDRVSNQPQHF
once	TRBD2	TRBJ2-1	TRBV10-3	TGTGCCATCAGGACTAGCGGCGATGAGCAGTTCTTC	CAIRTSGDEQFF
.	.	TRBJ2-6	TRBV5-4	TGTGCCAGCAGCTCTTTTTACTCTGGGGCCAACGTCCTGACTTTC	CASSSFYSGANVLTF
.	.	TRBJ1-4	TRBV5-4	TGTGCCAGCAGCGTTTACGGGGGGTTGGGTGAAAAACTGTTTTTT	CASSVYGGLGEKLFF
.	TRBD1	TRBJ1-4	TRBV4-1	TGCGCCAGCAGCCAACTTACGGGACAGCTTAATGAAAAACTGTTTTTT	CASSQLTGQLNEKLFF
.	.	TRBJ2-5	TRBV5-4	TGTGCCAGCAGCCGAAGGACAGCGAAGCAAGAGACCCAGTACTTC	CASSRRTAKQETQYF
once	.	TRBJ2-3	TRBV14	TGTGCCAGCAGCCAGAGAACAGGGCCCGTAGATACGCAGTATTTT	CASSQRTGPVDTQYF
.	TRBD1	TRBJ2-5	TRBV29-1	TGCAGCGTGGGACAGGGACAAGAGACCCAGTACTTC	CSVGQGQETQYF
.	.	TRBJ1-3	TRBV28	TGTGCCAGCAGTGCCCCCCGGGTAACCTCTGGAAACACCATATATTTT	CASSAPRVTSGNTIYF
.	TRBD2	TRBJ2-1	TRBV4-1	TGCGCCAGCAGCCAACCAACTAGCGGGAGTAGGAATGAGCAGTTCTTC	CASSQPTSGSRNEQFF
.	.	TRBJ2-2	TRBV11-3	TGTGCCAGCAGCCAAGGGACAAACCTTCAGGGGGAGCTGTTTTTT	CASSQGTNLQGELFF
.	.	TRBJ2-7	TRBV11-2	TGTGCCAGCGATAAGGTCCAGGGGACCAACGAGCAGTACTTC	CASDKVQGTNEQYF
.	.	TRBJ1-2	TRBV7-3	TGTGCCAGCAGCTTAAACACGGGTGTAGGTGGCTACACCTTC	CASSLNTGVGGYTF
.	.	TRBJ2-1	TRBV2	TGTGCCAGCAGTGAATCGCTCAGAACCTACAATGAGCAGTTCTTC	CASSESLRTYNEQFF
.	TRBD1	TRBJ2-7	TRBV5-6	TGTGCCAGCAGCTTGAATCCGGACAGGCCCTACGAGCAGTACTTC	CASSLNPDRPYEQYF
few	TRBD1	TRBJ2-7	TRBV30	TGTGCCTGGAGTGTTCCGCGGACAGGCGTCTCCTACGAGCAGTACTTC	CAWSVPRTGVSYEQYF
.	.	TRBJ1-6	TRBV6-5	TGTGCCAGCAGTTACGAGGGAGGACGGCTGAATTCACCCCTCCACTTT	CASSYEGGRLNSPLHF
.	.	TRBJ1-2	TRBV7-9	TGTGCCAGTACCCGATTCCCCTCCAGGGGCAGGGCGGAGCTCGGCTACACCTTC	CASTRFPSRGRAELGYTF
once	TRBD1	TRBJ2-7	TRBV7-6	TGTGCCAGCAGCTTATCTTCCGGGACAGCATCCTACGAGCAGTACTTC	CASSLSSGTASYEQYF
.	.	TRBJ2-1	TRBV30	TGTGCCTGGAGGAGGGAATGGGCGGAAACGGGTGAGCAGTTCTTC	CAWRREWAETGEQFF
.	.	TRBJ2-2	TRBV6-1	TGTGCCAGCACAAACCCCAGGGGCAGTACCGGGGAGCTGTTTTTT	CASTNPRGSTGELFF
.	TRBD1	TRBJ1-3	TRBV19	TGTGCCAGTAGTTCAGGGGGTTCTGGAAACACCATATATTTT	CASSSGGSGNTIYF
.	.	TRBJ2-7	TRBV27	TGTGCCAGCAGTCCGAGGAGCCTCAACGAGCAGTACTTC	CASSPRSLNEQYF
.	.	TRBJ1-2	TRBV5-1	TGCGCCAGCAGCGAATCGGACACGAACTCGGGCTATGGCTACACCTTC	CASSESDTNSGYGYTF